The T cell receptor (beta chain) under discussion was sequenced for a study of blood T cells in healthy people across ages. From germline, CDR1 is ENHRY and CDR2 SYGVKD. The V gene end was trimmed by 4 bases and the J gene end by 7 bases; junction bases not matched to a gene: 8. The CDR3 has 14 residues. The second PCR ran about 7 to 12 cycles with a sample-barcoded 5' primer and J-beta primers. TCRdb re-analysed the 5' RACE reads in MiXCR, keeping a single row per CDR3 protein. Of 1,800,000 or so distinct CDR3 sequences in the sample, more than 35% are singletons; the top ten hold more than 20%. This chain links TRBV10-3 with TRBJ1-2; 8 bases fit TRBD1. Sample: blood. This clonotype originated in a human donor in good health. The CDR3 loop is CAISVLDRESGYTF. Written as DNA, the CDR3 is TGTGCCATCAGTGTTTTGGACAGGGAGAGTGGCTACACCTTC.